This T cell receptor (beta chain) is from a study of metastatic and nonmetastatic thyroid tumors. Study as a whole: Repertoires were compared across blood and tumor or nodule tissue from malignant and benign thyroid patients.

This clone has at least ten counts. Its antigen is unknown. In the original analysis: The distant-metastasis classifier for papillary thyroid cancer was built from CDR3 differences across clinicopathological groups. MiXCR was used by TCRdb to re-call the PCR reads. The V and J calls and clone size are TCRdb's, not the authors'. The data show 30,000 to 35,000 clones, 21% seen once. Thyroid surgery had not been preceded by any treatment in any patient. Germline CDR1 ENHRY, CDR2 SYGVKD. The CDR3 consists of 15 residues. The V gene lost 3 bases and the J gene lost 4 bases, with 13 bases spanning the gap. Points from the study as a whole: As reported, TCR beta diversity in blood and tumor was significantly higher in malignant thyroid tumors than in benign nodules.

The sequence was collected from a male donor with papillary thyroid cancer or a benign thyroid nodule (not recorded which). Some clones in this sample may be carry-over from other donors' samples. The sequenced sample was tumor tissue. The chain carries TRBV10-3 and TRBJ2-1; D is unresolved. CDR3 residues: CAISEIGVMYNEQFF. CDR3 nucleotide sequence: TGTGCCATCAGTGAAATTGGGGTAATGTACAATGAGCAGTTCTTC.